These 2 T cell receptor beta chains came from one sample sequenced in a study of a mutant IDH1 vaccine in newly diagnosed glioma. Sample time point: week 23, last vaccination. In the vaccine, a single dose held 300 ug of the mutant IDH1 20-mer peptide, along with topical imiquimod. These receptors lack a known antigen. Libraries were prepared by immunoSEQ multiplex PCR; TCRdb keeps only in-frame clonotypes and omits some of them. Here the sample spans about 65,000 clones, about 88% being singletons. The material was PBMCs, obtained from a glioma patient whose treatment included an IDH1 peptide vaccine. These receptors were taken from a man between 25 and 39 years old with glioma.

There are a few counts of this clone. The chain employs TRBV11-2 and TRBJ1-1, with D hard to call. Trimming took 0 bases from V and 7 from J, leaving 12 bases between them. CDR3 length: 14 residues. Germline V CDR1 and CDR2: SGHAT, FQNNGV. The CDR3 reads CASSLEAAMDEAFF. The CDR3, as DNA: TGTGCCAGCAGCTTAGAGGCGGCAATGGATGAAGCTTTCTTT.

The V and J genes are TRBV6-6 and TRBJ2-1; TRBD2 matches at 13 bases. Germline assignment: CDR1 MNHNY and CDR2 SVGAGI (reference sequence). This CDR3 contains 15 residues. V dropped 6 bases and J dropped 7; count of bases not matched to a gene: 6. The CDR3, as DNA: TGTGCCAGCAGAGCCACTAGCGGGGGGGCTAATGAGCAGTTCTTC. As protein: CASRATSGGANEQFF.